This TCR beta chain was documented in a study of shared clonotypes between healthy human individuals. Study-level results: The expectation was that sequencing depth would affect clonotype sharing among donors. Several donors held approximately 4.6% of naive CD4 clonotypes in common. Donor scarcity curtailed the genetic and exposure-history diversity represented herein.

As concerns this clone: The antigen remains unidentified.

Assay used: immunoSEQ multiplex PCR; TCRdb lists only in-frame clones, some missing. This table holds roughly 1,500,000 clones, approximately 98.5% found once. The V end was cut by 2 bases, the J end by 5 bases, with 10 bases between. The CDR3 sequence is 14 residues long. Germline V gene data show CDR1 as KGHSH and CDR2 as LQKENI. The clonotype was recovered from a man in his thirties or forties in good health. J is TRBJ1-5 and V is TRBV18; the D gene is possibly TRBD1 (6 bases). The sample comprised naive CD4+ T cells sorted from blood. Documented subset: CD45RA+ positively selected. The CDR3 protein is CASSPRQADQPQHF. DNA for the CDR3: TGTGCCAGCTCACCAAGACAGGCTGATCAGCCCCAGCATTTT.